This record concerns one T cell receptor beta chain sequence. Its specificity is unknown. The assay was immunoSEQ multiplex PCR, and TCRdb's table has in-frame clones only and misses some. In the table there are about 380,000 clones, 90% to 97% of which are singletons. These data come from a study of shared clonotypes between healthy human individuals. Findings of the study overall: Richness estimates generally favored naive over memory subsets. Clonotype sharing among donors likely depends on sequencing depth. In the sorted subsets, rarefaction showed sequencing was incomplete despite large depth.

V shed 6 bases, J shed 2 bases, and the junction held 3 bases outside the gene matches. The CDR3 has 14 amino acids. The V gene's germline CDR1 is SGHDT and CDR2 YYEEEE. Together with CD45RO+ cells, CCR7-negative CD45RA+ TemRA cells were included in CD8 memory. The chain has TRBV5-6 and TRBJ1-3; 9 bases agree with TRBD1. This clonotype was obtained from a young man in good health. The sample comprised memory CD8+ T cells sorted from blood. Subset described: CD45RO+ cells pooled with CCR7-negative TemRA cells. CDR3 nucleotides: TGTGCCAGCACCAGGGACAGGGCTGGAAACACCATATATTTT. Translated: CASTRDRAGNTIYF.